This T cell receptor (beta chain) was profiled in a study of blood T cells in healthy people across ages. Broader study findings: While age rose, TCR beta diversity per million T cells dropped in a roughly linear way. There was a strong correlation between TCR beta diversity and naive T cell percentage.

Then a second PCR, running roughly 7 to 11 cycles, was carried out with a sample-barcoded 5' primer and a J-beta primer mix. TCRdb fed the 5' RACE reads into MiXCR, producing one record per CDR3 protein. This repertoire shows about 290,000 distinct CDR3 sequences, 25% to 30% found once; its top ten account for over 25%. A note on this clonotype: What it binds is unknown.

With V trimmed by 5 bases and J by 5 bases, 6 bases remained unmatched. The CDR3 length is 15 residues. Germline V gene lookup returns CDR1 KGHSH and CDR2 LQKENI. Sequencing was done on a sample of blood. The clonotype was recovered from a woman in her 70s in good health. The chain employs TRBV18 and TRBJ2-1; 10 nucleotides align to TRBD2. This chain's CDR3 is CASSKGTSEHNEQFF. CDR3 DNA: TGTGCCAGCTCAAAGGGGACTAGCGAACACAATGAGCAGTTCTTC.